This section outlines one T cell receptor (beta chain) sequence together with its context. Its antigen is unknown. HTBI primers from iRepertoire and Arm-PCR of CDR3 regions yielded the TCR beta libraries. TCRdb reanalysed the multiplex PCR reads using MiXCR and keeps one entry per CDR3 protein. The sample shows about 660,000 distinct CDR3 sequences, 30% of them seen only once. The data stem from a study of regulatory T cells in long-lasting Graves disease. In the study overall: Graves' disease counted as persistent after over 5 years of antithyroid drugs with positive TSH receptor antibodies.

The time point: persistent/refractory GD, antithyroid drugs over 5 years with positive TRAb. TCR sequences were obtained from RNA taken from PBMCs. Investigators report Graves' disease was diagnosed under American Thyroid Association guidelines. Around 8.2 milliliters of peripheral blood went into EDTA tubes. Findings of the study overall: Public clonotype sharing was higher in persistent than newly diagnosed patients.

The V gene lost 5 bases and the J gene lost 5 bases, with 13 bases spanning the gap. The CDR3 covers 13 residues. Germline CDR1 SGHRS, CDR2 YFSETQ. This TCR came from a female donor with Graves disease. The material sequenced was peripheral blood mononuclear cells (PBMCs), taken when the disease was refractory, from a patient treated with antithyroid drugs. V and J are TRBV5-1 and TRBJ1-2, with unresolved D. Here the CDR3 DNA reads TGCGCCAGCAGTGAGGATCCTCAATATGGCTACACCTTC. It specifies CASSEDPQYGYTF.